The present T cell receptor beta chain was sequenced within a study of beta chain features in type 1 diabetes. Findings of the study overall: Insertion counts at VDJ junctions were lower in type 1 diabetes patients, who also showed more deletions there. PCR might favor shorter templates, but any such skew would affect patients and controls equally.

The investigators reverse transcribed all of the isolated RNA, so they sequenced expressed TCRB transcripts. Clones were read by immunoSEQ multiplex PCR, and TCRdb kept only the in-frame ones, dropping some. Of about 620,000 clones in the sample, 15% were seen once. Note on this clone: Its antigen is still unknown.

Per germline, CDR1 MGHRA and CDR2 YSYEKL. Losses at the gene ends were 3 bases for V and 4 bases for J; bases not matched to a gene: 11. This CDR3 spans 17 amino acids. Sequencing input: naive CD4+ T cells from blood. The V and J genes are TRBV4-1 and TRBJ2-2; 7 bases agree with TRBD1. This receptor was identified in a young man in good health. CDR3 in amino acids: CASSHFAGTDPTGELFF. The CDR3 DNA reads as TGCGCCAGCAGCCACTTCGCCGGGACAGACCCCACCGGGGAGCTGTTTTTT.